In its sample, the clone carrying this TCR beta chain was seen once. The sample contains more than one DNA sequence encoding this CDR3. This sample was taken from a study of blood T cell repertoires in COVID-19. Study-level background: Italy, Spain and the United States were the sources of the convalescent and acute COVID-19 samples.

V lost 5 bases, J lost 2 bases, and 3 bases lay in between. Per germline, CDR1 MDHEN and CDR2 SYDVKM. This CDR3 region has 11 residues. The study recruited people aged 18 to 89 years across roughly 23 US areas. Participants classified as exposed had met a COVID-19 case within 2 weeks before study entry. Study processing details: Amplification of reference gene primers was used by the study to estimate nucleated cell counts. Profiled with immunoSEQ multiplex PCR; TCRdb holds only in-frame clones, not every one. Clonal size and the V and J genes are those of that table, whereas D and trimming came from the DNA. The sample has 350,000 or so clones; 88% are singletons.

The source material was PBMCs or T cells enriched from blood (not recorded which). The rearrangement uses TRBV28 and TRBJ2-5; D not certain. The TCR originated in a woman between 25 and 40 years old who had been exposed to COVID-19. The CDR3 loop is CASSRQETQYF. DNA of the CDR3: TGTGCCAGCAGTCGTCAAGAGACCCAGTACTTC.